The 11 T cell receptor beta chains listed next were all sequenced from one sample in a study of early T cells in non-severe SARS-CoV-2 infection. One entry per CDR3 protein, called by TCRdb with MiXCR from the 5' RACE reads. The table records approximately 66,000 distinct CDR3 sequences, around 13% of them present only once. Sequencing used whole blood. The receptors come from an adult who was a healthcare worker with PCR-confirmed SARS-CoV-2 infection or an uninfected control (not recorded which).

This clonotype showed up just a few times. The chain joins TRBV4-1 to TRBJ1-5; D is undetermined. This CDR3 contains 15 residues. The germline V gene has CDR1 MGHRA and CDR2 YSYEKL. V was clipped by 0 bases and J by 6 bases, with 12 bases between them. In DNA form, the CDR3 reads TGCGCCAGCAGCCAAGAACGGACCTTGGGTCAGCCCCAGCATTTT. It codes for CASSQERTLGQPQHF.

The genes are TRBV6-5 and TRBJ1-1; D is perhaps TRBD1 (6 bases). Germline V gene lookup returns CDR1 MNHEY and CDR2 SVGAGI. V was pared by 4 bases and J by 10 bases, with 13 bases between. This CDR3 is built from 12 residues. The DNA of the CDR3 is TGTGCCAGCAGTTCCTACAGGGATGCAGCTTTCTTT. It translates to CASSSYRDAAFF.

This clonotype was picked up many times. V is TRBV7-9 and J is TRBJ2-2; no reliable D call. The germline V gene has CDR1 SEHNR and CDR2 FQNEAQ (reference sequence). V was cut by 0 bases and J by 4 bases, with 12 bases left in between. CDR3 length: 16 amino acids. The CDR3 reads CASSLAKQTATGELFF. Written as DNA, the CDR3 is TGTGCCAGCAGCTTAGCGAAACAGACCGCCACCGGGGAGCTGTTTTTT.

This clonotype was recorded a few times. This chain links TRBV20-1 with TRBJ2-2; 8 nucleotides match TRBD2. V trimming: 0 bases; J trimming: 6 bases; junction bases outside the gene matches: 9. Germline V gives CDR1 DFQATT, CDR2 SNEGSKA (reference sequence). The CDR3 loop spans 16 amino acids. The CDR3 protein is CSARDPSGGGSGELFF. DNA of the CDR3: TGCAGTGCTAGAGATCCGAGCGGGGGAGGATCCGGGGAGCTGTTTTTT.

This chain joins TRBV12-3 or TRBV12-4 and TRBJ1-5; D gene ambiguous. The CDR3 contains 14 residues. V was pared by 0 bases and J by 5 bases, with 8 bases between. The CDR3 protein is CASSLALQYQPQHF. In DNA, the CDR3 is TGTGCCAGCAGTTTAGCGCTTCAGTATCAGCCCCAGCATTTT.

The chain couples TRBV7-9 to TRBJ1-1; D is possibly TRBD1 (5 bases). The length of the CDR3 is 12 residues. CDR1 SEHNR and CDR2 FQNEAQ come from the germline V gene (reference sequence). V lost 2 bases, J lost 10 bases, and 11 bases lay in between. CDR3 DNA: TGTGCCAGCAGCTTAAGTGGGACGGCAGCTTTCTTT. Translating it yields CASSLSGTAAFF.

This sequence joins TRBV5-4 and TRBJ2-5; no clear D. This CDR3 contains 15 residues. Germline loops: CDR1 SGHNT, CDR2 YYREEE (reference sequence). Trimming removed 2 bases from V and 3 bases from J, with 14 bases in between. The CDR3 reads CASSFFGRPKETQYF. The CDR3 DNA is TGTGCCAGCAGCTTTTTCGGGCGACCTAAAGAGACCCAGTACTTC. The whole variable domain, remainder taken from reference TRBV5-4 and TRBJ2-5, is ETGVTQSPTHLIKTRGQQVTLRCSSQSGHNTVSWYQQALGQGPQFIFQYYREEENGRGNFPPRFSGLQFPNYSSELNVNALELDDSALYLCASSFFGRPKETQYFGPGTRLLVL.

This clonotype was picked up a small number of times. This sequence joins TRBV5-1 and TRBJ1-1; weak D call: TRBD1 (5 bases). Germline V CDR1 and CDR2: SGHRS, YFSETQ. The CDR3 spans 12 residues. Trimming took off 3 bases at V and 6 bases at J, with 9 bases between the two ends. CDR3 nucleotides: TGCGCCAGCAGCTCACGGGGGGCTGAAGCTTTCTTT. This gives the protein CASSSRGAEAFF.

This clonotype was counted many times. The chain uses TRBV6-1 and TRBJ1-5; possible D gene TRBD1, 5 bases. The CDR3 runs 13 residues. Germline-derived CDR1 and CDR2 are MNHNS and SASEGT. Trimming removed 4 bases from V and 5 bases from J, with 9 bases in between. The CDR3 nucleotides read TGTGCCAGCAGTGTCAGGGCCCATCAGCCCCAGCATTTT. Translation gives CASSVRAHQPQHF.

The rearrangement uses TRBV12-3 or TRBV12-4 and TRBJ2-7; 9 bases fit TRBD1. J lost 4 bases, V lost 8 bases, and 15 bases had no gene match. The CDR3 is made up of 16 amino acids. The CDR3 reads CASSPQGGTGRYEQYF. CDR3 nucleotide sequence: TGTGCCAGCTCCCCTCAGGGGGGGACAGGGCGTTACGAGCAGTACTTC.

The J gene is TRBJ2-1, the V gene TRBV9, with a possible D match to TRBD2 (5 bases). The CDR3 spans 13 residues. The V and J ends lost 0 bases and 9 bases respectively, with 10 bases between them. The germline V gene has CDR1 SGDLS and CDR2 YYNGEE. CDR3 region: CASSVDGRGEQFF. Written as DNA, the CDR3 is TGTGCCAGCAGCGTAGATGGCCGGGGTGAGCAGTTCTTC.